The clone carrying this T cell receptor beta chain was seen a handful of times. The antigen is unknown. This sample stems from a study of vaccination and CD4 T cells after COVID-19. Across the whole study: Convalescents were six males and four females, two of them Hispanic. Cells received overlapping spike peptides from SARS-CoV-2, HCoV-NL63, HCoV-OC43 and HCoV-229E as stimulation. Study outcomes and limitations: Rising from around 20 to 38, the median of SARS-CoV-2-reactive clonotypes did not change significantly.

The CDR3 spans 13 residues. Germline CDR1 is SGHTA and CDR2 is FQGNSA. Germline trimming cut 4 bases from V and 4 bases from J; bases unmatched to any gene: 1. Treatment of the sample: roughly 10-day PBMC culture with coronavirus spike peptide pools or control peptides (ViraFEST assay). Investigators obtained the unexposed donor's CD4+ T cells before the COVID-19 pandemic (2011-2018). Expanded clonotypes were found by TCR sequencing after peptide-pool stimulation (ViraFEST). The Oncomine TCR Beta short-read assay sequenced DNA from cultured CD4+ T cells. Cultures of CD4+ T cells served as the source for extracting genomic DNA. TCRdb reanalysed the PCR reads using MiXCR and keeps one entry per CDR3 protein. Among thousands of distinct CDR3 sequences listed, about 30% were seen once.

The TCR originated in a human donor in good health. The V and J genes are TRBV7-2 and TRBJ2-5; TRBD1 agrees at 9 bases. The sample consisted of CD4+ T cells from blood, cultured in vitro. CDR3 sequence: CASSSDRGETQYF. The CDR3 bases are TGTGCCAGCAGCTCGGACAGGGGAGAGACCCAGTACTTC.